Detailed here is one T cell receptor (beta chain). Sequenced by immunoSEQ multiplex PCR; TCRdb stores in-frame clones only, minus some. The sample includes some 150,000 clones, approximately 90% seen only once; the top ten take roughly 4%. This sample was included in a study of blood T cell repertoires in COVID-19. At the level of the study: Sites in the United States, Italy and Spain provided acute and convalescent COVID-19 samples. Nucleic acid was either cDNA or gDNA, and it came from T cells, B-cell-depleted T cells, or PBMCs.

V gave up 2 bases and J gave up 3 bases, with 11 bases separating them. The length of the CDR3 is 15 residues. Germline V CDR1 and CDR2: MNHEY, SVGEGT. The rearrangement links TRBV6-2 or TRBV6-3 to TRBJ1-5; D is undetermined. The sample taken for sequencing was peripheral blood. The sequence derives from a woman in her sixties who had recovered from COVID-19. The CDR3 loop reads CASSYGISTNQPQHF. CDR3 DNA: TGTGCCAGCAGTTACGGCATTAGCACCAATCAGCCCCAGCATTTT.